The 20 T cell receptor beta chains below were found in one sample sequenced in a study of metastatic and nonmetastatic thyroid tumors. Every patient underwent thyroid surgery untreated. Using MiXCR, TCRdb reanalyzed the PCR reads. The sample records around 40,000 clones, about 17% being singletons. The sequenced sample was blood. Source of these receptors: a male donor with papillary thyroid cancer or a benign thyroid nodule (not recorded which). Some clones in this sample may be carry-over from other donors' samples.

This clone was counted ten times or more. The chain couples TRBV7-2 to TRBJ2-4; 7 bases align to TRBD2. Losses at the gene ends were 7 bases for V and 9 bases for J; bases not matched to a gene: 9. The CDR3 is 13 amino acids. The germline CDR1 and CDR2 sequences are SGHTA and FQGNSA. CDR3 amino acids: CASTEPGLIIQYF. The CDR3 DNA is TGTGCCAGCACCGAGCCGGGACTAATCATTCAGTACTTC.

This clone was found many times. This chain connects TRBV12-3 or TRBV12-4 to TRBJ1-2, with 8 bases aligning to TRBD1. This CDR3 contains 12 residues. Trimming removed 5 bases from V and 8 bases from J; junction bases left unmatched: 4. The CDR3 DNA is TGTGCCAGCAGTCAGGGGGCGGTAGGCTACACCTTC. This codes for CASSQGAVGYTF.

This clone showed up just a few times. The rearrangement joins TRBV14 to TRBJ1-2, with 8 bases fitting TRBD1. CDR3 length equals 14 residues. Germline CDR1 SGHDN, CDR2 FVKESK. Unmatched junction bases numbered 2, after V lost 3 bases and J lost 2 bases. The CDR3 loop is CASSQDRDNYGYTF. The CDR3 region has the DNA TGTGCCAGCAGCCAGGACAGGGACAACTATGGCTACACCTTC. The whole variable domain, remainder taken from reference TRBV14 and TRBJ1-2, is EAGVTQFPSHSVIEKGQTVTLRCDPISGHDNLYWYRRVMGKEIKFLLHFVKESKQDESGMPNNRFLAERTGGTYSTLKVQPAELEDSGVYFCASSQDRDNYGYTFGSGTRLTVV.

V and J are TRBV28 and TRBJ2-6; the D call may be TRBD1 or TRBD2 (6 bases each). V shed 3 bases and J shed 6 bases, with 12 bases lying between them. Germline-derived CDR1 and CDR2 are MDHEN and SYDVKM. The CDR3 consists of 15 residues. The CDR3 bases are TGTGCCAGCAGTTTTGGGGGGCATTCGGCCAACGTCCTGACTTTC. Its protein is CASSFGGHSANVLTF.

The chain joins TRBV4-1 to TRBJ2-1; 7 bases agree with TRBD2. V trimming: 4 bases; J trimming: 3 bases; junction bases outside the gene matches: 6. The V gene's germline CDR1 is MGHRA and CDR2 YSYEKL. The CDR3 runs 15 residues. The CDR3 nucleotides read TGCGCCAGCAGCCCCTTGGCTAGCGGCTACAATGAGCAGTTCTTC. This encodes CASSPLASGYNEQFF.

Many counts were recorded for this clone. The gene calls are TRBV20-1 and TRBJ1-1; D is unclear. Trimming pared 3 bases from V and 0 bases from J, leaving 8 bases between. This CDR3 contains 13 residues. Germline values: CDR1 DFQATT, CDR2 SNEGSKA (reference sequence). Here the CDR3 DNA reads TGCAGTGCTAGGTGGCAGATGAACACTGAAGCTTTCTTT. It is translated as CSARWQMNTEAFF.

This clone was seen ten or more times. The CDR3 region is CASSLQGMGTGELFF. DNA for the CDR3: TGTGCCAGCAGCCTACAGGGAATGGGCACCGGGGAGCTGTTTTTT. V gene TRBV7-9 combines with J gene TRBJ2-2, with D perhaps matching TRBD1 (6 bases). This CDR3 is 15 amino acids long. The germline gives CDR1 SEHNR, CDR2 FQNEAQ (reference sequence). V lost 5 bases, J lost 4 bases, and 14 bases lay in between.

This clone showed up many times. V usage is TRBV7-6 and J usage is TRBJ2-3; a possible D gene is TRBD2 (5 bases). CDR1 SGHVS and CDR2 FNYEAQ come from the germline V gene. The CDR3 has 15 residues. The ends were cut back, 1 base at V and 2 bases at J, with 10 bases in the middle. In DNA, the CDR3 is TGTGCCAGCAGCTTAGAAACGGGATACACAGATACGCAGTATTTT. Translated: CASSLETGYTDTQYF.

This clone was seen repeatedly, ten times or more. The rearrangement links TRBV20-1 to TRBJ1-2; D possibly corresponds to TRBD1 (6 bases). Germline values: CDR1 DFQATT, CDR2 SNEGSKA (reference sequence). V lost 4 bases to trimming and J lost 4 bases, with 16 bases between them. The CDR3 has 14 residues. Written as DNA, the CDR3 is TGCAGTGCTACGGTTGGGGGGCTCGGCTATGGCTACACCTTC. It is translated as CSATVGGLGYGYTF.

Many counts were recorded for this clone. V is TRBV18 and J is TRBJ2-2; 8 nucleotides agree with TRBD2. Germline trimming cut 1 base from V and 2 bases from J; bases unmatched to any gene: 3. The CDR3 runs 16 residues. Germline V gene lookup returns CDR1 KGHSH and CDR2 LQKENI. The CDR3 DNA reads as TGTGCCAGCTCACCACAAGCGGGAGTAAACACCGGGGAGCTGTTTTTT. This sequence encodes CASSPQAGVNTGELFF.

This sequence joins TRBV20-1 and TRBJ2-7; no clear D gene. Germline CDR1 is DFQATT and CDR2 is SNEGSKA (reference sequence). The CDR3 covers 12 residues. The V end was cut by 1 base, the J end by 9 bases, with 13 bases between. DNA for the CDR3: TGCAGTGCTAGAGGACTCCATGGAGTGCAGTACTTC. It yields the protein CSARGLHGVQYF.

This clone is medium-sized by share. The chain recombines TRBV12-3 or TRBV12-4 with TRBJ2-7; D not resolved. This CDR3 is built from 12 residues. The V gene lost 2 bases and the J gene lost 4 bases, with 6 bases spanning the gap. The chain's CDR3 is CASSLLGYEQYF. The CDR3 DNA follows: TGTGCCAGCAGTTTACTCGGGTACGAGCAGTACTTC.

The table lists this clone with many counts. The same CDR3 also results from other DNA sequences found in this sample. The V gene is TRBV25-1, the J gene TRBJ1-4; D uncertain. Looked up from germline, CDR1 is MGHDK and CDR2 is SYGVNS. The CDR3 runs 15 residues. V was trimmed by 2 bases and J by 0 bases, leaving 7 bases between them. The DNA for the CDR3 is TGTGCCAGCAGTGAAGGGTATACAACTAATGAAAAACTGTTTTTT. This translates into CASSEGYTTNEKLFF. The full variable domain, with the rest looked up from reference TRBV25-1 and TRBJ1-4, is EADIYQTPRYLVIGTGKKITLECSQTMGHDKMYWYQQDPGMELHLIHYSYGVNSTEKGDLSSESTVSRIRTEHFPLTLESARPSHTSQYLCASSEGYTTNEKLFFGSGTQLSVL.

This clone was counted ten times or more. The genes are TRBV7-8 and TRBJ2-1; D uncertain. The CDR3 spans 14 residues. Trimming took off 1 base at V and 6 bases at J, with 10 bases between the two ends. Germline V CDR1 and CDR2: SGHVS, FQNEAQ. CDR3 residues: CASSLGFSLNEQFF. CDR3 DNA sequence: TGTGCCAGCAGCTTAGGTTTCAGTCTCAATGAGCAGTTCTTC.

This clone was detected only once. The chain employs TRBV11-2 and TRBJ2-1, with D unresolved. CDR3 length: 15 amino acids. The ends were cut back, 5 bases at V and 3 bases at J, with 14 bases in the middle. Germline CDR1 reads SGHAT; CDR2 reads FQNNGV. The DNA for the CDR3 is TGTGCCAGCAGCCGAGGCAGGATGGTCTACAATGAGCAGTTCTTC. As protein: CASSRGRMVYNEQFF.

Ten or more counts support this clone. This chain uses TRBV7-8 with TRBJ2-3, with 11 positions matching TRBD2. The CDR3 is made up of 16 amino acids. Per germline, CDR1 SGHVS and CDR2 FQNEAQ. The V segment lost 5 bases and the J segment 0 bases; nucleotides outside the gene matches: 4. For the CDR3, the DNA is TGTGCCAGCAGCCGGGGGACTAGCGGTAGCACAGATACGCAGTATTTT. Translated, it gives CASSRGTSGSTDTQYF.

By sample fraction, this clone is medium-sized. The DNA for the CDR3 is TGTGCCAGCAGTGATCTCGGGGTTCATAGTCCCCCCCGCTACGAGCAGTACTTC. It specifies CASSDLGVHSPPRYEQYF. This chain joins TRBV6-1 and TRBJ2-7; D perhaps matches TRBD2 (5 bases). This CDR3 has 18 amino acids. V was shortened by 3 bases and J by 3 bases, with 24 bases between the two germline ends. Germline loops: CDR1 MNHNS, CDR2 SASEGT.

There are many counts of this clone. J is TRBJ1-5 and V is TRBV20-1; 7 bases map to TRBD1. J was trimmed by 7 bases and V by 6 bases; bases with no gene match: 9. There are 13 residues in the CDR3. CDR1 and CDR2 from the germline V gene are DFQATT and SNEGSKA (reference sequence). The CDR3 bases are TGCAGTGCACAGGACAGGAGTAACCAGCCCCAGCATTTT. It encodes CSAQDRSNQPQHF.

This clone came up many times. The chain links TRBV20-1 to TRBJ2-1; unclear D gene. V was clipped by 7 bases and J by 0 bases, with 10 bases between them. The V gene's germline CDR1 is DFQATT and CDR2 SNEGSKA (reference sequence). The CDR3 sequence is 13 residues long. The CDR3 reads CSVEESSYNEQFF. The CDR3 bases are TGCAGTGTAGAGGAAAGCTCCTACAATGAGCAGTTCTTC.

This clone showed up just a few times. Germline is not matched at one junction end, which may reflect a read error. V usage is TRBV12-3 or TRBV12-4 and J usage is TRBJ1-1; D remains ambiguous. This CDR3 comprises 13 residues. The chain's CDR3 is CASSFFVGTEAFF. CDR3 DNA: TGCGCCAGCAGTTTCTTCGTGGGGACTGAAGCTTTCTTT.